This record covers a single T cell receptor beta chain. The germline V gene encodes CDR1 SEHNR and CDR2 FQNEAQ (reference sequence). There are 15 residues in the CDR3. Trimming shortened V by 0 bases and J by 6 bases, and 14 bases separated the two germline ends. The source of the sample is a study of T cell changes during pregnancy in multiple sclerosis. Using immunoSEQ multiplex PCR, the repertoire was profiled, and TCRdb retains in-frame clones only, with some absent. The sample shows roughly 56,000 clones, around 90% of them seen only once. The TCR originated in a female donor with multiple sclerosis, enrolled in a pregnancy study. The chain combines TRBV7-9 with TRBJ1-1; TRBD1 might be the D (6 bases). This material consisted of peripheral blood, taken in the first trimester of pregnancy. This CDR3 reads CASSLALSDRPEAFF. DNA of the CDR3: TGTGCCAGCAGCTTAGCTCTTTCGGACAGACCTGAAGCTTTCTTT.